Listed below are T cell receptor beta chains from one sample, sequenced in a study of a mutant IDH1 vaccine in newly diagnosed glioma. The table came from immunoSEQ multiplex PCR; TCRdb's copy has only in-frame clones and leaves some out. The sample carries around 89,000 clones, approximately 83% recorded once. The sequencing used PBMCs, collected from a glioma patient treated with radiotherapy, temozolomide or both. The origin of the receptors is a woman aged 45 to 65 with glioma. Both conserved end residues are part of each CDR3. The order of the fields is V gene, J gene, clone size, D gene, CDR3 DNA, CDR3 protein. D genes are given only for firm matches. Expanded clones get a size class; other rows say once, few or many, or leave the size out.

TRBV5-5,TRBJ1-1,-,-,TGTGCCAGCAGCTTTGATCTGAACACTGAAGCTTTCTTT,CASSFDLNTEAFF
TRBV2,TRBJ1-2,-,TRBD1,TGTGCCAGCAGTGCGGGACAGGTCCCACGGGGCTACACCTTC,CASSAGQVPRGYTF
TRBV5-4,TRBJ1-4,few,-,TGTGCCAGCAGCTCCGGACAGACGTCAACTAATGAAAAACTGTTTTTT,CASSSGQTSTNEKLFF
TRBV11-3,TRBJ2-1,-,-,TGTGCCAGCAGCTTAGAGGACAGACCCTCCTACAATGAGCAGTTCTTC,CASSLEDRPSYNEQFF
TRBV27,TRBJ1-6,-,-,TGTGCCAGCAGTTTACGGGGACTAGGGGGTTCACCCCTCCACTTT,CASSLRGLGGSPLHF
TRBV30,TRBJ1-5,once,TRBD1,TGTGCCTGGAGTTTCGGACAGGGAATAAGCAATCAGCCCCAGCATTTT,CAWSFGQGISNQPQHF
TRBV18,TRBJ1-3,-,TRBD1,TGTGCCAGCTCTCGCGGGACAGGGGGCTCTGGAAACACCATATATTTT,CASSRGTGGSGNTIYF
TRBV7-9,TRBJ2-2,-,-,TGTGCCAGCAGGCTTGGCACCGGGGAGCTGTTTTTT,CASRLGTGELFF
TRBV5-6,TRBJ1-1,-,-,TGTGCCAGCAGCTTGAGTCCTCTCAACACTGAAGCTTTCTTT,CASSLSPLNTEAFF
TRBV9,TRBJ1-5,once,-,TGTGCCAGCAGCACATACGGGACGGAAAATCAGCCTCAGCATTTT,CASSTYGTENQPQHF
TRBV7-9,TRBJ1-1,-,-,TGTGCCAGCAGCTCCCGCAGGGAGACTGAAGCTTTCTTT,CASSSRRETEAFF
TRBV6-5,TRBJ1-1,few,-,TGTGCCAGCAGTCGGAACACTGAAGCTTTCTTT,CASSRNTEAFF
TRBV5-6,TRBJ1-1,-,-,TGTGCCAGCAGCTTGTATCGGGGGGATGAAGCTTTCTTT,CASSLYRGDEAFF
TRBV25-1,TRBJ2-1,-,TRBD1,TGTGCCAGCAGGACAGGGGGCGTTCTCTACAATGAGCAGTTCTTC,CASRTGGVLYNEQFF
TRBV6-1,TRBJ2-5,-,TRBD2,TGTGCCAGCAGTGAACTAGCGGGGGGGCAAGAGACCCAGTACTTC,CASSELAGGQETQYF
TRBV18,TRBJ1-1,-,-,TGTGCCAGCTCTCCCCTTAGAGGGCGGTCCACTGAAGCTTTCTTT,CASSPLRGRSTEAFF
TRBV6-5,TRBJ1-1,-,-,TGTGCCAGCAGTCAACACAGGCACACTGAAGCTTTCTTT,CASSQHRHTEAFF
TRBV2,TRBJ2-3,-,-,TGTGCCAGCAGTGAAGGGACAGCCCTGGGGGATACGCAGTATTTT,CASSEGTALGDTQYF
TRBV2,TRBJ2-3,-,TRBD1,TGTGCCTCACAAACCGGACAGGGGGCCACCACAGATACGCAGTATTTT,CASQTGQGATTDTQYF
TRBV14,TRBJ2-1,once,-,TGTGCCAGCAGCCATGCGGGGACCTACAATGAGCAGTTCTTC,CASSHAGTYNEQFF
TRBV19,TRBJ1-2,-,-,TGTGCCAGTAGTATTAGGACAGAGAACTATGGCTACACCTTC,CASSIRTENYGYTF
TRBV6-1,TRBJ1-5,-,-,TGTGCCAGCTCCCAAGGGTACAATCAGCCCCAGCATTTT,CASSQGYNQPQHF
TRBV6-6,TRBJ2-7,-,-,TGTGCCAGCGCCCGGGACTCCTCCTACGAGCAGTACTTC,CASARDSSYEQYF
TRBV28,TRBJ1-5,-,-,TGTGCCAGCAGTTTATCAATTACACCCCAGCATTTT,CASSLSITPQHF
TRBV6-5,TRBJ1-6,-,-,TGTGCCAGCAGTTATAGACACGATAATTCACCCCTCCACTTT,CASSYRHDNSPLHF
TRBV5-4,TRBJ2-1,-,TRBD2,TGTGCCAGCAGCCAAAGCGGGGGAGCCTACAATGAGCAGTTCTTC,CASSQSGGAYNEQFF
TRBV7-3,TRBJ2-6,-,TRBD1,TGTGCCAGCAGCTCCAGGGGGCTGGGGAGAGGGGCCAACGTCCTGACTTTC,CASSSRGLGRGANVLTF
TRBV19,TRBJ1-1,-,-,TGTGCCAGTAGTATGGCTTCAGGGAACACTGAAGCTTTCTTT,CASSMASGNTEAFF
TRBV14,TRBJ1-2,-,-,TGTGCCACCTATGGGGGGCTTAACTATGGCTACACCTTC,CATYGGLNYGYTF
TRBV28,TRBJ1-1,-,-,TGTGCCAGCACTATAAACACTGTCCCTGAAGCTTTCTTT,CASTINTVPEAFF
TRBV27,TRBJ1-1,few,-,TGTGCCAGCGGGTTTATGGGCAATGAAGCTTTCTTT,CASGFMGNEAFF
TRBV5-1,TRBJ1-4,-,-,TGCGCCAGCAGCTTGGAGGGGCGGGGCGATGAAAAACTGTTTTTT,CASSLEGRGDEKLFF
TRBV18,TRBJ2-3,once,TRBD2,TGTGCCAGCTCACGACTAGCGGGGGGCACAGATACGCAGTATTTT,CASSRLAGGTDTQYF
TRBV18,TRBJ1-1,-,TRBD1,TGTGCCAGCTCACCTTCAGCCCACGGGACAGGGGGCTTCAGGACTGAAGCTTTCTTT,CASSPSAHGTGGFRTEAFF
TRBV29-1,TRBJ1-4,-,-,TGCAGCGCGACTCAGGGGATAAGAGAAAAACTGTTTTTT,CSATQGIREKLFF
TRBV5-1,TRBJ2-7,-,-,TGCGCCAGCAGCTTATCCCGGGACACTTTCTACGAGCAGTACTTC,CASSLSRDTFYEQYF
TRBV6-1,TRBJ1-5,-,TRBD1,TGTGCCAGCAGTGAAGCGCCAGGGGGCAACCAGCCCCAGCATTTT,CASSEAPGGNQPQHF
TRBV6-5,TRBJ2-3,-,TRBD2,TGTGCCAGCAGATCGGGGGCGGGGGGTACGCAGTATTTT,CASRSGAGGTQYF